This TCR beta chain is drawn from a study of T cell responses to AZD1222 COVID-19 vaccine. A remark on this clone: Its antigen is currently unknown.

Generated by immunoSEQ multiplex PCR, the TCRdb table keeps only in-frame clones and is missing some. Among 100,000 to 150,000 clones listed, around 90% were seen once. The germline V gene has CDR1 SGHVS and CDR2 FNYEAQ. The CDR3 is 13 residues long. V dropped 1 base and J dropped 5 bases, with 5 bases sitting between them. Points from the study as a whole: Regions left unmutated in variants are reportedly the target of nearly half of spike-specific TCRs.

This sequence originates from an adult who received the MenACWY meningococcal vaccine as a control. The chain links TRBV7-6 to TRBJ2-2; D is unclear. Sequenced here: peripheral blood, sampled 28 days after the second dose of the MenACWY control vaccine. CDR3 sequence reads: CASSLVETGELFF. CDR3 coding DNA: TGTGCCAGCAGCTTAGTGGAGACCGGGGAGCTGTTTTTT. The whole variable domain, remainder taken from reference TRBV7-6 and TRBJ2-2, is GAGVSQSPRYKVTKRGQDVALRCDPISGHVSLYWYRQALGQGPEFLTYFNYEAQQDKSGLPNDRFSAERPEGSISTLTIQRTEQRDSAMYRCASSLVETGELFFGEGSRLTVL.